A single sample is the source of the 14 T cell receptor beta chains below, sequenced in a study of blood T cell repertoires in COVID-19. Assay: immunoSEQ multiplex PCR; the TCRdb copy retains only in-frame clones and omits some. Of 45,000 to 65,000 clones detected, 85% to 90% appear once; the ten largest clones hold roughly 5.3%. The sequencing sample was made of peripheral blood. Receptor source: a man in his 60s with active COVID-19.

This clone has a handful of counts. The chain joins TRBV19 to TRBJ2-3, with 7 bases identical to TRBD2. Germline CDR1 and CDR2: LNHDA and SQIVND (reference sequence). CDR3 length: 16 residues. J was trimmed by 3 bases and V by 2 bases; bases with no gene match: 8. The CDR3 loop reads CASSISLGGMTDTQYF. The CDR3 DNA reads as TGTGCCAGTAGTATATCGTTGGGAGGGATGACAGATACGCAGTATTTT.

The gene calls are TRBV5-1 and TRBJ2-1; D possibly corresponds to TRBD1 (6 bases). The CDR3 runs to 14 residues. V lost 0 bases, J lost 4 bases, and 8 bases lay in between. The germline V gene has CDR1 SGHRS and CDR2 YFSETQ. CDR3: CASSLEQGYNEQFF. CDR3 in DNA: TGCGCCAGCAGCTTGGAACAGGGTTACAATGAGCAGTTCTTC.

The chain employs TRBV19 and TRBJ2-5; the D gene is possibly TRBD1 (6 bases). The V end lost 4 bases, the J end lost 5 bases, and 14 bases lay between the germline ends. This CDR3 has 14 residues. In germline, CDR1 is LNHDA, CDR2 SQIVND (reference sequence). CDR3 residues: CASSRQVSGETQYF. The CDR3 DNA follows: TGTGCCAGTAGTAGACAGGTTTCCGGGGAGACCCAGTACTTC.

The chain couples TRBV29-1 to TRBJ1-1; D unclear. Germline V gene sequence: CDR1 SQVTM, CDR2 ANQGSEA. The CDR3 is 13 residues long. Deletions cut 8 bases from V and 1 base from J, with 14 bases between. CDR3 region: CSTLGRSNTEAFF. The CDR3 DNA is TGCAGCACTCTGGGGAGATCGAACACTGAAGCTTTCTTT.

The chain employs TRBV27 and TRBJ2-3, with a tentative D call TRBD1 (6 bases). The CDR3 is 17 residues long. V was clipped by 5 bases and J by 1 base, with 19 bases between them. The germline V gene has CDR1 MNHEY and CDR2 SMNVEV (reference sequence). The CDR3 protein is CASSGGWGRGRTDTQYF. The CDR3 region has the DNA TGTGCCAGCAGTGGAGGATGGGGCAGGGGACGCACAGATACGCAGTATTTT.

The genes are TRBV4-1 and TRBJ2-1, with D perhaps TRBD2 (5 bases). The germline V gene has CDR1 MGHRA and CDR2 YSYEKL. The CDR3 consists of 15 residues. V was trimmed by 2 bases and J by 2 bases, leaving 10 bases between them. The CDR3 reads CASSQMSGPYNEQFF. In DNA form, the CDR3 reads TGCGCCAGCAGCCAAATGAGCGGACCCTACAATGAGCAGTTCTTC.

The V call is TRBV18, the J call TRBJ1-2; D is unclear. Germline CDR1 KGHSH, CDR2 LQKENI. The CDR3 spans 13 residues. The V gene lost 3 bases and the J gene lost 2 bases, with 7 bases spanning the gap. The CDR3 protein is CASSPSVNYGYTF. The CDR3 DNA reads TGTGCCAGCTCACCTTCAGTGAACTATGGCTACACCTTC.

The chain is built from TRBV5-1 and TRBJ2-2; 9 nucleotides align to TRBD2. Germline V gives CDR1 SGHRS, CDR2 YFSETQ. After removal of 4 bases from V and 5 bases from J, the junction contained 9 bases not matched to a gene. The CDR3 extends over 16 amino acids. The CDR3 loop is CASSKQAGGSTGELFF. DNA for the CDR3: TGCGCCAGCAGCAAGCAAGCGGGAGGTTCTACCGGGGAGCTGTTTTTT.

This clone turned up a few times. The CDR3 DNA sequence: TGTGCCAGCAGCTTAGATCCGGGGAATTCACCCCTCCACTTT. Residues: CASSLDPGNSPLHF. The chain employs TRBV11-2 and TRBJ1-6; D not resolved. Trimming took off 0 bases at V and 7 bases at J, with 7 bases between the two ends. Germline CDR1 and CDR2: SGHAT and FQNNGV. This CDR3 region has 14 residues.

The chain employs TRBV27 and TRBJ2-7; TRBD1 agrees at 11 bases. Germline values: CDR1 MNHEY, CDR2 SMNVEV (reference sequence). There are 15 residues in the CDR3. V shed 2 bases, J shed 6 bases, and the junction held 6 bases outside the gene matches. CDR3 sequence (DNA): TGTGCCAGCAGTTTAACCGGGACAGGGGGGTCCGAGCAGTACTTC. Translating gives CASSLTGTGGSEQYF.

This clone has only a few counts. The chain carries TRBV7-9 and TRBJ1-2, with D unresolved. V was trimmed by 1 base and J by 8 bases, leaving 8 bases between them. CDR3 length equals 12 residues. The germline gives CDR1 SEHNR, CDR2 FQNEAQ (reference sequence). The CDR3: CASSLEAYGYTF. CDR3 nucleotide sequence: TGTGCCAGCAGCTTAGAAGCTTACGGCTACACCTTC.

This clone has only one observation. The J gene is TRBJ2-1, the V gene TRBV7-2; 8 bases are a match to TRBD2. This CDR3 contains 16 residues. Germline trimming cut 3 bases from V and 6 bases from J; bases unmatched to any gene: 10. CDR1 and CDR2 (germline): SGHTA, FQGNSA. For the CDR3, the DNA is TGTGCCAGCAGCTTCATTAGCGGGACCTTCACCAATGAGCAGTTCTTC. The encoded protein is CASSFISGTFTNEQFF.

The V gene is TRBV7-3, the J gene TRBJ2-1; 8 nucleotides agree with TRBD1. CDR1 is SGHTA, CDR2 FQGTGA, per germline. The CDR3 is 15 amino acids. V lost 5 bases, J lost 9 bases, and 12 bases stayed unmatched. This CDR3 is CASSQGARRTGEQFF. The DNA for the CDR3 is TGTGCCAGCAGCCAGGGGGCTCGCCGAACAGGTGAGCAGTTCTTC.

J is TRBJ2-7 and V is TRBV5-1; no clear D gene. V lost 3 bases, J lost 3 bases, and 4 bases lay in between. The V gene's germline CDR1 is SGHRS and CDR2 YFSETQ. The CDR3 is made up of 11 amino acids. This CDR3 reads CASSSGYEQYF. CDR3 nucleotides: TGCGCCAGCAGCTCCGGCTACGAGCAGTACTTC.